These 9 T cell receptor beta chains share one sample of origin, sequenced in a study of tumor-infiltrating lymphocytes in primary liver carcinoma. With a constant-region primer, TCR beta cDNA was made from about 0.55 ug of total RNA. Library construction for TCR beta comprised three nested multiplex PCR rounds performed with slightly modified ARM-PCR. TRBV1-TRBV30 forward primers and a C-beta reverse primer were used in the first two PCR rounds, which each ran for about 9 cycles. TCRdb redid the calling of the multiplex PCR reads with MiXCR, one entry per CDR3 protein. Of 300,000 to 350,000 distinct CDR3 sequences in the sample, about two thirds were seen once. They got blood RNA out of unsorted whole blood and also pulled out germline DNA. The sequenced sample consisted of peripheral blood. Receptors originate from a man in his forties with primary liver carcinoma and hepatitis B virus infection.

To note about this clonotype: Since a much larger clone is just one base distant, this may be a read error. This chain uses TRBV6-2 or TRBV6-3 with TRBJ2-5; no reliable D call. CDR3 length: 13 amino acids. The germline gives CDR1 MNHEY, CDR2 SVGEGT. CDR3 nucleotides: TGTGGCAGCAGGAGTAGTCCAGACGGGACCCAGTACTTC. It codes for CGSRSSPDGTQYF.

A note on this clonotype: The CDR3 does not close with the conserved phenylalanine or tryptophan, likely indicating a read error. This chain links TRBV28 with TRBJ2-2, with D maybe TRBD2 (7 bases). V was cut by 5 bases and J by 2 bases, with 15 bases left in between. Germline V CDR1 and CDR2: MDHEN, SYDVKM. CDR3 length: 16 amino acids. The CDR3 spells CASSRAGGRNTGELFL. In DNA, the CDR3 is TGTGCCAGCAGTCGCGCCGGGGGGCGTAACACCGGGGAGCTGTTTTTG.

The rearrangement uses TRBV2 and TRBJ2-3, with 12 bases matching TRBD2. Germline trimming cut 5 bases from V and 0 bases from J; bases unmatched to any gene: 3. Germline V CDR1 and CDR2: SNHLY, FYNNEI. The CDR3 is 16 residues long. The CDR3 spells CASSRGLAGSTDTQYF. In DNA, the CDR3 is TGTGCCAGCAGTCGTGGACTAGCGGGAAGCACAGATACGCAGTATTTT.

With regard to this clonotype: The junction differs from germline at one of its ends, possibly a read error. The chain is built from TRBV10-1 and TRBJ2-7; 8 bases line up with TRBD2. The CDR3 spans 14 residues. Germline CDR1 and CDR2: WNHNN and SYGVQD (reference sequence). For the CDR3, the DNA is TGCGTCAGCAGTGCAAGCGGGAGAACCCACGAGCAGTACTTC. This sequence encodes CVSSASGRTHEQYF.

The chain employs TRBV2 and TRBJ2-1, with TRBD2 matching over 10 bases. This CDR3 spans 15 amino acids. V shed 8 bases and J 2 bases; nucleotides not matched to a gene: 6. CDR1 and CDR2 from the germline V gene are SNHLY and FYNNEI. CDR3 nucleotides: TGTGCCAGCCTTTTCACTAGCGGGACCTACAATGAGCAGTTCTTC. As protein: CASLFTSGTYNEQFF.

As regards this clonotype: A much larger clonotype is one base distant, so this may be a read error. The chain has TRBV10-3 and TRBJ2-3, with D possibly TRBD2 on 5 matching bases. CDR1 and CDR2 (germline): ENHRY, SYGVKD. The CDR3 covers 15 residues. In DNA form, the CDR3 reads TGTACCATCAGTGAGTCGGAGGCTAGCCGGAATACGCAGTATTTT. Amino acids: CTISESEASRNTQYF.

As to this clonotype: A read error may produce the germline difference seen at one junction end. This rearrangement joins TRBV4-2 to TRBJ2-1; TRBD2 matches 11 bases. The CDR3 covers 15 residues. The germline CDR1 and CDR2 sequences are LGHNA and YNFKEQ. The CDR3 loop reads CVSSHQLAGDNEQFF. The CDR3 region has the DNA TGTGTCAGCAGTCACCAACTAGCGGGAGACAATGAGCAATTCTTC.

A word on this clonotype: A much larger clone lies a single base off, so this may be a read error. The V gene is TRBV6-6, the J gene TRBJ2-2; 9 nucleotides align to TRBD2. CDR3 size: 17 residues. Per germline, CDR1 MNHNY and CDR2 SVGAGI (reference sequence). CDR3 nucleotide sequence: TGTGCCAGCGCTTCCGCTACTAGCGGGTCGAACGCCGGGGAGCTGTTTTTT. This codes for CASASATSGSNAGELFF.

V and J are TRBV11-3 and TRBJ2-2; D is perhaps TRBD2 (5 bases). CDR3 size: 14 residues. Trimming cost V 1 base and J 14 bases, with 17 bases left between them. Germline assignment: CDR1 SGHNT and CDR2 YENEEA. The DNA for the CDR3 is TGTGCCAGCAGCTTAGGTGGGAGCACCGGGAATCTGTTTTTT. Protein product: CASSLGGSTGNLFF.